Below, 8 T cell receptor beta chains from the same sample are listed, as sequenced in a study of shared clonotypes between healthy human individuals. Clones were sequenced by immunoSEQ multiplex PCR, and TCRdb holds only the in-frame ones, with some missing. The data show around 1,100,000 clones, 77% seen once. The sequenced material came from memory CD4+ T cells from PBMCs. Subset described: CD45RA-negative fraction. Every receptor here comes from a man between 18 and 35 years old in good health. Some clones in this sample may be carry-over from other donors' samples.

The rearrangement uses TRBV27 and TRBJ2-3; the match to TRBD2 covers 9 bases. CDR1 MNHEY and CDR2 SMNVEV come from the germline V gene (reference sequence). This CDR3 comprises 16 residues. J lost 5 bases, V lost 6 bases, and 12 bases had no gene match. The CDR3 is CASRSRISGSRDTQYF. The CDR3 coding sequence is TGTGCCAGCAGGTCGCGAATTAGCGGGAGTCGAGATACGCAGTATTTT.

The rearrangement links TRBV7-2 to TRBJ1-1; D is perhaps TRBD1 (5 bases). Germline CDR1 and CDR2: SGHTA and FQGNSA. Trimming pared 1 base from V and 6 bases from J, leaving 15 bases between. The CDR3 covers 15 residues. The CDR3 region has the DNA TGTGCCAGCAGCTTAGTCTGGGGGAGGCGTTCTGAAGCTTTCTTT. Amino acids: CASSLVWGRRSEAFF.

This rearrangement joins TRBV18 to TRBJ2-3; 11 positions match TRBD2. CDR1 is KGHSH and CDR2 is LQKENI in the germline V gene. V was pared by 0 bases and J by 1 base, with 6 bases of the junction left unmatched. The CDR3 loop spans 18 amino acids. CDR3 sequence reads: CASSPPGLAVRGTDTQYF. DNA of the CDR3: TGTGCCAGCTCACCACCGGGACTAGCGGTGCGGGGCACAGATACGCAGTATTTT.

CDR3 protein: CASSQGLDGYNEQFF. The CDR3 bases are TGCGCCAGCAGCCAAGGTCTGGACGGCTACAATGAGCAGTTCTTC. The chain recombines TRBV4-3 with TRBJ2-1; no reliable D call. The V gene lost 1 base and the J gene lost 3 bases, with 10 bases spanning the gap. Germline CDR1 reads LGHNA; CDR2 reads YSLEER. CDR3 size: 15 residues.

The V call is TRBV6-6, the J call TRBJ2-1; D is unresolved. The V end lost 6 bases, the J end lost 6 bases, and 12 bases lay between the germline ends. Germline loops: CDR1 MNHNY, CDR2 SVGAGI (reference sequence). CDR3 length: 13 amino acids. The CDR3 sequence is CASSPPWGNEQFF. CDR3 bases: TGTGCCAGCAGCCCCCCTTGGGGCAATGAGCAGTTCTTC.

This chain joins TRBV30 and TRBJ1-4; 7 bases fit TRBD1. The germline gives CDR1 GTSNPN, CDR2 SVGIG (reference sequence). Unmatched junction bases numbered 4, after V lost 1 base and J lost 5 bases. The CDR3 has 14 amino acids. CDR3 in DNA: TGTGCCTGGAGTGACGGACAGGTGAATGAAAAACTGTTTTTT. Its translation: CAWSDGQVNEKLFF.

With regard to this clone: Additional DNA sequences in this sample encode the identical CDR3. V is TRBV20-1 and J is TRBJ1-1, with D possibly being TRBD1 (5 bases). Germline V lookup: CDR1 DFQATT, CDR2 SNEGSKA (reference sequence). The CDR3 loop spans 11 amino acids. Trimming cost V 5 bases and J 4 bases, with 8 bases left between them. The CDR3: CSALGTTEAFF. CDR3 sequence (DNA): TGCAGTGCTCTAGGGACCACTGAAGCTTTCTTT.

This chain links TRBV11-2 with TRBJ1-5, with D unclear. The germline CDR1 and CDR2 sequences are SGHAT and FQNNGV. Trimming left V 1 base short and J 9 bases short, with 10 bases between. The CDR3 totals 13 residues. DNA for the CDR3: TGTGCCAGCAGCTTAGGGTACGGGTCGCCCCAGCATTTT. Its translation: CASSLGYGSPQHF.